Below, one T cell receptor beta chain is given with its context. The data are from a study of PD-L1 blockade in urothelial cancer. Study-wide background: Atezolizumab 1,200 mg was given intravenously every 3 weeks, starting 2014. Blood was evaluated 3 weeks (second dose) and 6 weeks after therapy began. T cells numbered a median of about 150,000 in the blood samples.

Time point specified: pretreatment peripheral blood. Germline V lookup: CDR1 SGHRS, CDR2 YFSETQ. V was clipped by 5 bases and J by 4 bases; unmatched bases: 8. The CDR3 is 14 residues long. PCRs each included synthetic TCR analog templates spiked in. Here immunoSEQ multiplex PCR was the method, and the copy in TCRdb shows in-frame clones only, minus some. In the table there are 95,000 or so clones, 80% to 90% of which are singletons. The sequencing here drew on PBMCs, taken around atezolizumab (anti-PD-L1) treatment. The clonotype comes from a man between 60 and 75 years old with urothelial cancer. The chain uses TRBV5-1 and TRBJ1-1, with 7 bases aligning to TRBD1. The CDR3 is CASSPGSGGTEAFF. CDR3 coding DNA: TGCGCCAGCAGTCCGGGGTCAGGGGGCACTGAAGCTTTCTTT.